This T cell receptor beta chain stems from a study of OX40 agonist ivuxolimab in advanced cancers. Study-level background: The patients' treatment was ivuxolimab, an agonistic anti-OX40 (CD134) antibody. Dose-escalation patients' cancers were hepatocellular carcinoma, melanoma, renal cell or head and neck cancer.

Germline V gene lookup returns CDR1 SGDLS and CDR2 YYNGEE. This CDR3 has 16 residues. Losses at the gene ends were 4 bases for V and 0 bases for J; bases not matched to a gene: 4. Study-wide findings and caveats: Certain nonresponding patients likewise had low normalized T-cell clonal expansion. With doses of 0.1 to 3.0 mg/kg, CD4+ and CD8+ blood T cells had undergone clonal expansion by week 6.

Libraries were prepared by immunoSEQ multiplex PCR; TCRdb keeps only in-frame clonotypes and omits some of them. The table has more than 45,000 clones, about 85% seen once. Worth noting for this clone: Its matching antigen is unknown.

The sequenced sample was CD4+ or CD8+ T cells sorted from blood, obtained in a trial of the OX40 agonist ivuxolimab. The chain couples TRBV9 to TRBJ2-7; 13 nucleotides match TRBD2. The clonotype was recovered from an adult with an advanced solid tumor such as melanoma, head and neck, liver or kidney cancer. CDR3 nucleotides: TGTGCCAGCAGCCCCGGGACTAGCGGGACCTCCTACGAGCAGTACTTC. This encodes CASSPGTSGTSYEQYF.